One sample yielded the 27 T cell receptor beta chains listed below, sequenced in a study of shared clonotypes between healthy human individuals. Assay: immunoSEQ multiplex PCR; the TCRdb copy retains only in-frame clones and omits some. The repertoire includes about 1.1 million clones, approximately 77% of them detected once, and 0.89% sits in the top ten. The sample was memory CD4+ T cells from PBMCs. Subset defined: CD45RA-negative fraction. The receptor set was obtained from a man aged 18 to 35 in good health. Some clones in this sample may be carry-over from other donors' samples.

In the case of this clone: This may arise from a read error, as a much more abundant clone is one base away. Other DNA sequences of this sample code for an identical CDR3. The CDR3 coding sequence is TGTGCCAGCAGCTTAACTGGGGCCAACGTCCTGACTTTC. It codes for CASSLTGANVLTF. V and J are TRBV7-3 and TRBJ2-6; no reliable D call. The V and J ends lost 0 bases and 3 bases respectively, with 0 bases between them. The CDR3 covers 13 residues. CDR1 and CDR2 from the germline V gene are SGHTA and FQGTGA.

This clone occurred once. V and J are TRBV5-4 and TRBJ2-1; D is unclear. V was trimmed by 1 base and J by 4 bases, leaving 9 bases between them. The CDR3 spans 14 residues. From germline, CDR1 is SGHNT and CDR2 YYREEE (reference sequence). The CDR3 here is CASSLTSEYNEQFF. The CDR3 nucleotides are TGTGCCAGCAGCTTGACGAGCGAGTACAATGAGCAGTTCTTC.

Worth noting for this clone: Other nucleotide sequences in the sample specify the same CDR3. The CDR3 protein is CASSWGTGAGELFF. In DNA, the CDR3 is TGCGCCAGCAGCTGGGGGACTGGAGCCGGGGAGCTGTTTTTT. This chain uses TRBV5-1 with TRBJ2-2, with a tentative D call TRBD2 (6 bases). Germline CDR1 SGHRS, CDR2 YFSETQ. V lost 3 bases to trimming and J lost 6 bases, with 12 bases between them. The CDR3 spans 14 residues.

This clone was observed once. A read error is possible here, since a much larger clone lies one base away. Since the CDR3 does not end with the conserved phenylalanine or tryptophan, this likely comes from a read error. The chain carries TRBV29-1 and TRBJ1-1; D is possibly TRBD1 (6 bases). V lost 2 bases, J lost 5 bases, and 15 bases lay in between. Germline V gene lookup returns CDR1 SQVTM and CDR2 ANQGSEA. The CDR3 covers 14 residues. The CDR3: CSVEFGEGGTEAFL. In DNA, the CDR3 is TGCAGCGTTGAATTTGGAGAGGGGGGGACTGAAGCTTTCCTT.

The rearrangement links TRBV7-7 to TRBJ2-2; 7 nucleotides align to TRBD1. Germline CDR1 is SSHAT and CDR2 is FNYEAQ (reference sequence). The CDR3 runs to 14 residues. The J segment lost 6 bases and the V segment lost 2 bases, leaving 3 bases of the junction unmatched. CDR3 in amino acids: CASSLTQGAGELFF. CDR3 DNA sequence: TGTGCCAGCAGCTTAACCCAGGGGGCCGGGGAGCTGTTTTTT.

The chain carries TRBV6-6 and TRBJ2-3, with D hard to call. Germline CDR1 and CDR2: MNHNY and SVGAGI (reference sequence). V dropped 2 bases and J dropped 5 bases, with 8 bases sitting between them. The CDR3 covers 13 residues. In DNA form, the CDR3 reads TGTGCCAGCAGTTACCCCCCACGAGATACGCAGTATTTT. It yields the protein CASSYPPRDTQYF.

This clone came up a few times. The CDR3 sequence: CASSPGLAGGEYEQYF. The CDR3 DNA is TGTGCCAGCAGTCCTGGACTAGCGGGAGGGGAATACGAGCAGTACTTC. The rearrangement uses TRBV6-6 and TRBJ2-7; 15 nucleotides align to TRBD2. There are 16 residues in the CDR3. The V segment lost 5 bases and the J segment 4 bases; nucleotides outside the gene matches: 6. CDR1 is MNHNY, CDR2 SVGAGI, per germline (reference sequence).

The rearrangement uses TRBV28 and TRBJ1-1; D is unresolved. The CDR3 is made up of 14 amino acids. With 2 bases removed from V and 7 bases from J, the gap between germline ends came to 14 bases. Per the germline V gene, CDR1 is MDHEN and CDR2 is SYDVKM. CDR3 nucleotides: TGTGCCAGCAGTTTAGTTAAGGGTCGGAGTGAAGCTTTCTTT. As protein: CASSLVKGRSEAFF.

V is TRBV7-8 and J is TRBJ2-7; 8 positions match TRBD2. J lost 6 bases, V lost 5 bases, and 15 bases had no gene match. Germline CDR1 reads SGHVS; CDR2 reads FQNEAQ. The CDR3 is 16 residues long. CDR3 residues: CASSAGGGLGGVEQYF. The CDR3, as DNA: TGTGCCAGCAGCGCCGGGGGGGGACTAGGTGGCGTCGAGCAGTACTTC.

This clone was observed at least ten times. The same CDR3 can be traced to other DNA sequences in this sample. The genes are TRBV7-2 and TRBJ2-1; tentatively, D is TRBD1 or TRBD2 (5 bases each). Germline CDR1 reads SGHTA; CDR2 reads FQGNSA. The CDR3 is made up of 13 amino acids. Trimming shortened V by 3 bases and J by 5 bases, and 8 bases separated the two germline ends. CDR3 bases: TGTGCCAGCAGCTTGGGGCGGGACAATGAGCAGTTCTTC. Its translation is CASSLGRDNEQFF.

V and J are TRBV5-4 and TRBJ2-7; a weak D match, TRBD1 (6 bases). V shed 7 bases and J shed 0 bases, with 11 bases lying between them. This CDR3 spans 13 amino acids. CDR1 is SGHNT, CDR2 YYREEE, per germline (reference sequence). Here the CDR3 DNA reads TGTGCCAGCCGCCCGGACAGCTCCTACGAGCAGTACTTC. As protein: CASRPDSSYEQYF.

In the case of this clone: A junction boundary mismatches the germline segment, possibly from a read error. The CDR3 loop is CASSLVAGRGYF. The CDR3 nucleotides read TGTGCCAGCAGCTTAGTCGCGGGCAGGGGGTACTTC. The V and J genes are TRBV7-9 and TRBJ1-2, with 7 bases that match TRBD1. Germline V CDR1 and CDR2: SEHNR, FQNEAQ (reference sequence). CDR3 length equals 12 residues.

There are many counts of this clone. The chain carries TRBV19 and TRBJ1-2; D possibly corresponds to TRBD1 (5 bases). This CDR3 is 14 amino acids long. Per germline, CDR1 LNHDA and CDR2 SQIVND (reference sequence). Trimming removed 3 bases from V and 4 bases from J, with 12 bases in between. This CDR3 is CASSIRGEVYGYTF. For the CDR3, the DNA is TGTGCCAGTAGTATCCGGGGCGAAGTCTATGGCTACACCTTC.

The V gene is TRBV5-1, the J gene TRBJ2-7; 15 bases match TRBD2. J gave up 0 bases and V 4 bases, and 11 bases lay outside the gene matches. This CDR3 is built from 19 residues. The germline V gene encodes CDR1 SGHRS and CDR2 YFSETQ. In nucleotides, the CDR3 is TGCGCCAGCAGCCCGGGTGGACTAGCGGGAGGGAAACTCTCCTACGAGCAGTACTTC. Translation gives CASSPGGLAGGKLSYEQYF.

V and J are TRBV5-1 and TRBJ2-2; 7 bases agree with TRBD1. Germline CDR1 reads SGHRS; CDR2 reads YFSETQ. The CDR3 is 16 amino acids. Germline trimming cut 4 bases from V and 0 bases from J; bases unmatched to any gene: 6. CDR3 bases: TGCGCCAGCAGCCCTCCTGGACAGGCGAACACCGGGGAGCTGTTTTTT. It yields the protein CASSPPGQANTGELFF.

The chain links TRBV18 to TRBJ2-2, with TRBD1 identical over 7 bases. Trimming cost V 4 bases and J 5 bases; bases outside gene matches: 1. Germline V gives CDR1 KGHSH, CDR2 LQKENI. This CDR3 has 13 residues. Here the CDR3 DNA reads TGTGCCAGCTCACAGGGGGCGACCGGGGAGCTGTTTTTT. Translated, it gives CASSQGATGELFF.

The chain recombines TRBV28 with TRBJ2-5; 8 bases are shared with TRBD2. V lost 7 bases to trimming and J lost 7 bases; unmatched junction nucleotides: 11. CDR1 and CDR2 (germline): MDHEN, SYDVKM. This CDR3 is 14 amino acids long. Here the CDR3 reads CASTGTSWMGTQYF. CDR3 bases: TGTGCCAGCACGGGGACTAGTTGGATGGGGACCCAGTACTTC.

This CDR3 is CASTPTHWGEKLFF. CDR3 nucleotides: TGTGCCAGCACGCCCACCCATTGGGGTGAAAAACTGTTTTTT. The V and J genes are TRBV7-8 and TRBJ1-4; D gene unclear. Trimming removed 7 bases from V and 7 bases from J, with 16 bases in between. Germline CDR1 reads SGHVS; CDR2 reads FQNEAQ. This CDR3 contains 14 residues.

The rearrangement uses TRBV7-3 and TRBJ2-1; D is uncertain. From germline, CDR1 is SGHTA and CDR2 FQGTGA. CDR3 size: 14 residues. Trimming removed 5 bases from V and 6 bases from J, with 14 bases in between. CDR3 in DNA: TGTGCCAGCAGCCTACTGTCGGCCCCCAATGAGCAGTTCTTC. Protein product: CASSLLSAPNEQFF.

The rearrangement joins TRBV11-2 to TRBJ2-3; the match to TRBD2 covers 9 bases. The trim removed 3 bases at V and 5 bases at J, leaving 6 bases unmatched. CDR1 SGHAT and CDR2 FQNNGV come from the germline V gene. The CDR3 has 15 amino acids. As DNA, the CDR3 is TGTGCCAGCAGCTTTTCCGCGGGAGGGAAAGATACGCAGTATTTT. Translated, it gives CASSFSAGGKDTQYF.

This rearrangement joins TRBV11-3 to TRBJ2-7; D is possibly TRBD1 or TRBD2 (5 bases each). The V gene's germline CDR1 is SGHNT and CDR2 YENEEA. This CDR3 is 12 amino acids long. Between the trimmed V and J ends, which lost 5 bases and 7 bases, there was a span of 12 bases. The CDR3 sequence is CASSKRGGEQYF. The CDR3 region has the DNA TGTGCCAGCAGCAAGAGGGGTGGAGAGCAGTACTTC.

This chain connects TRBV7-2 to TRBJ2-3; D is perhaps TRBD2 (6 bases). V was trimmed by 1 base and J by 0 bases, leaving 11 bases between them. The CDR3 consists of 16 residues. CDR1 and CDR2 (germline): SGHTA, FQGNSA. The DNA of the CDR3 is TGTGCCAGCAGCTTAGGGGCTAGCGATAGCACAGATACGCAGTATTTT. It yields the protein CASSLGASDSTDTQYF. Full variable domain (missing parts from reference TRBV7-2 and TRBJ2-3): GAGVSQSPSNKVTEKGKDVELRCDPISGHTALYWYRQSLGQGLEFLIYFQGNSAPDKSGLPSDRFSAERTGGSVSTLTIQRTQQEDSAVYLCASSLGASDSTDTQYFGPGTRLTVL.

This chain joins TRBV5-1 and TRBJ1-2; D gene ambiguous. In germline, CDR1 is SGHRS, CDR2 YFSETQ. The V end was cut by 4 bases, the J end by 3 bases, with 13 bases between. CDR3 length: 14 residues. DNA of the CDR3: TGCGCCAGCAGCCCCGGTTCAGGTCACTATGGCTACACCTTC. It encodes CASSPGSGHYGYTF.

CDR3 in amino acids: CASSGTRGGYGYTF. CDR3 DNA: TGTGCCAGCAGCGGTACCAGGGGAGGGTATGGCTACACCTTC. V is TRBV9 and J is TRBJ1-2, with a weak D call TRBD1 (6 bases). Germline loops: CDR1 SGDLS, CDR2 YYNGEE. The CDR3 extends over 14 amino acids. Trimming pared 3 bases from V and 5 bases from J, leaving 14 bases between.

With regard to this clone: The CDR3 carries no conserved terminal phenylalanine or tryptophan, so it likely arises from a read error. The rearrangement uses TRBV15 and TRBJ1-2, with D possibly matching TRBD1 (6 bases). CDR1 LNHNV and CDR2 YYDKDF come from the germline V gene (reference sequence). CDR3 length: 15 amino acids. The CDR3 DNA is TGTGCAACCAGGGAACACCACAGGGAAATGGATGGCTACACCTTA. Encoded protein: CATREHHREMDGYTL.

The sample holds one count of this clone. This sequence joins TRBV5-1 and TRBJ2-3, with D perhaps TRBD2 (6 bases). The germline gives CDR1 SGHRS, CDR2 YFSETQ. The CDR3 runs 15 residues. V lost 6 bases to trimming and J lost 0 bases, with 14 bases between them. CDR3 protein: CASIEAEGSTDTQYF. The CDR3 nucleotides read TGCGCCAGCATCGAAGCGGAGGGGAGCACAGATACGCAGTATTTT.

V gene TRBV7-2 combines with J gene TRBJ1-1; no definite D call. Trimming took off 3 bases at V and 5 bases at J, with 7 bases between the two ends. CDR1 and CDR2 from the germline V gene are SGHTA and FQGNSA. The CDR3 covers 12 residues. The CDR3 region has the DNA TGTGCCAGCAGCTTCATCCAGACTGAAGCTTTCTTT. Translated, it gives CASSFIQTEAFF.